This T cell receptor beta chain was obtained from a study of T cells in Graves' hyperthyroidism and ophthalmopathy. Study as a whole: It was at initial diagnosis, before any treatment, that peripheral blood was collected.

The diagnoses drew upon clinical symptoms, serum thyroxine and TRAb, thyroid ultrasound and orbital computed tomography. Amplification of TCR beta CDR3 regions used RNA as the template. The study used the HTBI primer set for a first-round RT-PCR of the TCR CDR3. MiXCR was run by TCRdb on the multiplex PCR reads, yielding one entry per CDR3 protein. This table has hundreds of thousands of distinct CDR3 sequences, roughly 37% appearing once. The CDR3 sequence is 11 residues long. From germline, CDR1 is DFQATT and CDR2 SNEGSKA (reference sequence). V gave up 5 bases and J gave up 9 bases, with 13 bases separating them. This clonotype was seen ten or more times. The antigen is unknown. Overall study findings and caveats: Appearing also in blood were most of the thyroid clonotypes expanded above 0.001.

The chain carries TRBV20-1 and TRBJ1-2, with D possibly matching TRBD1 (5 bases). The source of this sequence is a man in his late teens or twenties with Graves' hyperthyroidism. The specimen was blood. The CDR3, as DNA: TGCAGTGCTCGGGACGCTAGACGCTACACCTTC. It specifies CSARDARRYTF.